Described below is a single T cell receptor beta chain sequence and its context. The sample originates from a study of blood T cell repertoires in COVID-19. Study at large: T cells, B-cell-depleted T cells, or PBMCs provided the cDNA or gDNA that served as material.

Here immunoSEQ multiplex PCR was the method, and the copy in TCRdb shows in-frame clones only, minus some. The table lists a few hundred thousand clones, around nine tenths of them singletons. The clonotype comes from an older woman with COVID-19, enrolled during active disease. The sequencing input was peripheral blood.

The CDR3 region is CASSRTANTEAFF. In DNA form, the CDR3 reads TGTGCCAGCTCACGGACAGCGAACACTGAAGCTTTCTTT. The genes are TRBV18 and TRBJ1-1; D perhaps matches TRBD1 (6 bases). This CDR3 region has 13 residues. Deletions cut 4 bases from V and 1 base from J, with 7 bases between. Germline CDR1 reads KGHSH; CDR2 reads LQKENI.